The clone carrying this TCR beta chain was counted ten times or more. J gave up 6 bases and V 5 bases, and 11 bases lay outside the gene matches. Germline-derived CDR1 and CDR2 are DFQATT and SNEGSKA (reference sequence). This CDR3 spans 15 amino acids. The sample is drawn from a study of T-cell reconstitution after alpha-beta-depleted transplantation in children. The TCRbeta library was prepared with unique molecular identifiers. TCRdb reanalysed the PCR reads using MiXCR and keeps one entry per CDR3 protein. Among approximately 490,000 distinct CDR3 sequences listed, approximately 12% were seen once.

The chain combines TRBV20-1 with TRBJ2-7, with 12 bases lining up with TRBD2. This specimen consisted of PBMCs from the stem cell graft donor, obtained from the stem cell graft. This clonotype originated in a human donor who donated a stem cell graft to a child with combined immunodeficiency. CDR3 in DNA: TGCAGTGCTTCCGGGTCTAGCGGGGGGGAACTCGAGCAGTACTTC. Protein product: CSASGSSGGELEQYF.